This T cell receptor beta chain derives from a study of prognosis after radiotherapy for stage I lung cancer. Study overall: Distant metastasis occurred in several patients at a median of roughly 7 months after radiotherapy, while 15 showed no significant progression.

The CDR3 has 18 amino acids. The V gene end was trimmed by 3 bases and the J gene end by 4 bases; junction bases not matched to a gene: 15. The V gene's germline CDR1 is SGHVS and CDR2 FQNEAQ. Genomic DNA was subjected to two-round multiplex PCR for amplification of TCR beta CDR3. Each TRBV and TRBJ gene had its own primer in the first PCR round. From the multiplex PCR reads, TCRdb called clonotypes with MiXCR, one entry per CDR3 protein. The repertoire holds about 14,000 distinct CDR3 sequences, 25% to 30% seen once, with around an eighth in the top ten. V gene TRBV7-8 combines with J gene TRBJ2-3; TRBD2 matches at 8 bases. The sequence was collected from a donor aged 50 or older with non-small cell lung cancer. The sequencing used PBMCs, collected before or after stereotactic body radiation therapy (not recorded which). The CDR3: CASSFVREGHPAADTQYF. The CDR3 DNA sequence: TGTGCCAGCAGCTTTGTCCGGGAGGGACATCCAGCAGCAGATACGCAGTATTTT.